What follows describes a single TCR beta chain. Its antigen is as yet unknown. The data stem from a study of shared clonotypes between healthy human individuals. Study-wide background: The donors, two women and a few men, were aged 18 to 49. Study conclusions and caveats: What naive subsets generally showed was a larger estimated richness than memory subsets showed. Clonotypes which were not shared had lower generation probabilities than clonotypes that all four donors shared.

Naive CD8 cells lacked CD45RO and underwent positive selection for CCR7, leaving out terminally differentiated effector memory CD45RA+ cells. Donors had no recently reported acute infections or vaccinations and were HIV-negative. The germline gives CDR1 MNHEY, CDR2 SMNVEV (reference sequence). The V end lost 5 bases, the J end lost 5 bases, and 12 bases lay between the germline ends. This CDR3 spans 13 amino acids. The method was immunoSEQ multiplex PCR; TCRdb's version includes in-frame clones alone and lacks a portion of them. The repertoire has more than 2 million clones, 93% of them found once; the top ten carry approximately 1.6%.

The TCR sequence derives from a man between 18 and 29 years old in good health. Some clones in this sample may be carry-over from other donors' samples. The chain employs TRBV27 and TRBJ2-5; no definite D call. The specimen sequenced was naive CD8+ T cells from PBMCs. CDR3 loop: CASSPLLMETQYF. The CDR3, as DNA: TGTGCCAGCAGTCCATTATTGATGGAGACCCAGTACTTC.